This TCR beta chain comes out of a study of blood T cells in healthy people across ages. Caucasian individuals from Russia who were healthy and aged about 6 to 95 acted as donors. Alongside a J-beta primer mix, a sample-barcoded 5' primer served in a second PCR lasting about 7 to 11 cycles. TCRdb re-analysed the 5' RACE reads in MiXCR, keeping a single row per CDR3 protein. The profile covers 800,000 to 1,300,000 distinct CDR3 sequences, with around 27% appearing a single time and around 0.75% taken by the ten largest. Germline V gene data show CDR1 as SEHNR and CDR2 as FQNEAQ (reference sequence). Trimming cost V 6 bases and J 0 bases, with 11 bases left between them. CDR3 length equals 15 residues. In addition, the sample was reused for a study of T cells of mothers and their children. From that study: Reads recorded for TCR beta CDR3 numbered over 10 million per mother and approximately 3.2 million per child. Pairs that are related and pairs that are unrelated have TCR recombination output shaped similarly by thymic selection. Slightly higher, non-significant overlap characterized related mother-child pairs relative to unrelated pairs.

Source material: blood. The clonotype was recovered from a girl aged 2 to 10 in good health. The V and J genes are TRBV7-9 and TRBJ1-4; D ambiguous. CDR3 in amino acids: CASSSYSATNEKLFF. The DNA of the CDR3 is TGTGCCAGCAGTTCCTACTCTGCAACTAATGAAAAACTGTTTTTT.